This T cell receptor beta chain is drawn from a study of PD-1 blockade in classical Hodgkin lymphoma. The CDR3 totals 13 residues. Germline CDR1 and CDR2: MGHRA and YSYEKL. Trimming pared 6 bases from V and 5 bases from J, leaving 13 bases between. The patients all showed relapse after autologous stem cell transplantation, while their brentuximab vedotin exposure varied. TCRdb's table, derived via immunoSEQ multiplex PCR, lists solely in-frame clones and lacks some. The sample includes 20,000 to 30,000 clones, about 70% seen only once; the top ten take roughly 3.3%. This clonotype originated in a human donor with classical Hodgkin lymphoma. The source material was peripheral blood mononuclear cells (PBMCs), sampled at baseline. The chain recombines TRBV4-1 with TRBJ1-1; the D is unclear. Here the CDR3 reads CASSSSPGTEAFF. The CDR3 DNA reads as TGCGCCAGCAGTTCGAGCCCCGGAACTGAAGCTTTCTTT.